This entry lists 4 T cell receptor beta chains sequenced from one sample in a study of OX40 agonist ivuxolimab in advanced cancers. Profiling relied on immunoSEQ multiplex PCR, and the TCRdb table lists in-frame clones only, not all of them. The sample includes approximately 50,000 clones, 85% to 90% of them seen just once. The sequenced sample was CD4+ or CD8+ T cells sorted from blood, obtained in a trial of the OX40 agonist ivuxolimab. The receptors stem from an adult with an advanced solid tumor such as melanoma, head and neck, liver or kidney cancer.

To note about this clone: Within the sample, other DNA sequences also encode this same CDR3. The chain uses TRBV18 and TRBJ2-7; D is undetermined. The CDR3 loop spans 13 amino acids. V lost 0 bases and J lost 4, with 7 bases in between. CDR1 is KGHSH and CDR2 is LQKENI in the germline V gene. CDR3 nucleotides: TGTGCCAGCTCACCACCTACAGTTTACGAGCAGTACTTC. It specifies CASSPPTVYEQYF.

J is TRBJ1-2 and V is TRBV19; a possible D gene is TRBD1 (5 bases). Trimming pared 4 bases from V and 5 bases from J, leaving 11 bases between. The CDR3 spans 13 residues. CDR1 and CDR2 (germline): LNHDA, SQIVND (reference sequence). Here the CDR3 DNA reads TGTGCCAGTAGTACCGGGACTGGATATGGCTACACCTTC. Protein sequence: CASSTGTGYGYTF.

With respect to this clone: One end of the junction varies from germline; a read error may be responsible. The chain recombines TRBV7-8 with TRBJ2-5; 12 bases map to TRBD2. The germline gives CDR1 SGHVS, CDR2 FQNEAQ. The CDR3 loop spans 17 amino acids. The CDR3 is CASSLALTSGGQKTQYF. In nucleotides, the CDR3 is TGTGCCAGCAGCTTAGCATTGACTAGCGGGGGCCAAAAGACCCAGTACTTC.

The J gene is TRBJ2-7, the V gene TRBV5-1; D may be TRBD2 (6 bases). The germline CDR1 and CDR2 sequences are SGHRS and YFSETQ. The CDR3 loop spans 16 amino acids. V was cut by 0 bases and J by 6 bases, with 19 bases left in between. The CDR3 DNA reads TGCGCCAGCAGCTTGGCCGGTAGAAATTTCGGGGGCGAGCAGTACTTC. Protein sequence: CASSLAGRNFGGEQYF.